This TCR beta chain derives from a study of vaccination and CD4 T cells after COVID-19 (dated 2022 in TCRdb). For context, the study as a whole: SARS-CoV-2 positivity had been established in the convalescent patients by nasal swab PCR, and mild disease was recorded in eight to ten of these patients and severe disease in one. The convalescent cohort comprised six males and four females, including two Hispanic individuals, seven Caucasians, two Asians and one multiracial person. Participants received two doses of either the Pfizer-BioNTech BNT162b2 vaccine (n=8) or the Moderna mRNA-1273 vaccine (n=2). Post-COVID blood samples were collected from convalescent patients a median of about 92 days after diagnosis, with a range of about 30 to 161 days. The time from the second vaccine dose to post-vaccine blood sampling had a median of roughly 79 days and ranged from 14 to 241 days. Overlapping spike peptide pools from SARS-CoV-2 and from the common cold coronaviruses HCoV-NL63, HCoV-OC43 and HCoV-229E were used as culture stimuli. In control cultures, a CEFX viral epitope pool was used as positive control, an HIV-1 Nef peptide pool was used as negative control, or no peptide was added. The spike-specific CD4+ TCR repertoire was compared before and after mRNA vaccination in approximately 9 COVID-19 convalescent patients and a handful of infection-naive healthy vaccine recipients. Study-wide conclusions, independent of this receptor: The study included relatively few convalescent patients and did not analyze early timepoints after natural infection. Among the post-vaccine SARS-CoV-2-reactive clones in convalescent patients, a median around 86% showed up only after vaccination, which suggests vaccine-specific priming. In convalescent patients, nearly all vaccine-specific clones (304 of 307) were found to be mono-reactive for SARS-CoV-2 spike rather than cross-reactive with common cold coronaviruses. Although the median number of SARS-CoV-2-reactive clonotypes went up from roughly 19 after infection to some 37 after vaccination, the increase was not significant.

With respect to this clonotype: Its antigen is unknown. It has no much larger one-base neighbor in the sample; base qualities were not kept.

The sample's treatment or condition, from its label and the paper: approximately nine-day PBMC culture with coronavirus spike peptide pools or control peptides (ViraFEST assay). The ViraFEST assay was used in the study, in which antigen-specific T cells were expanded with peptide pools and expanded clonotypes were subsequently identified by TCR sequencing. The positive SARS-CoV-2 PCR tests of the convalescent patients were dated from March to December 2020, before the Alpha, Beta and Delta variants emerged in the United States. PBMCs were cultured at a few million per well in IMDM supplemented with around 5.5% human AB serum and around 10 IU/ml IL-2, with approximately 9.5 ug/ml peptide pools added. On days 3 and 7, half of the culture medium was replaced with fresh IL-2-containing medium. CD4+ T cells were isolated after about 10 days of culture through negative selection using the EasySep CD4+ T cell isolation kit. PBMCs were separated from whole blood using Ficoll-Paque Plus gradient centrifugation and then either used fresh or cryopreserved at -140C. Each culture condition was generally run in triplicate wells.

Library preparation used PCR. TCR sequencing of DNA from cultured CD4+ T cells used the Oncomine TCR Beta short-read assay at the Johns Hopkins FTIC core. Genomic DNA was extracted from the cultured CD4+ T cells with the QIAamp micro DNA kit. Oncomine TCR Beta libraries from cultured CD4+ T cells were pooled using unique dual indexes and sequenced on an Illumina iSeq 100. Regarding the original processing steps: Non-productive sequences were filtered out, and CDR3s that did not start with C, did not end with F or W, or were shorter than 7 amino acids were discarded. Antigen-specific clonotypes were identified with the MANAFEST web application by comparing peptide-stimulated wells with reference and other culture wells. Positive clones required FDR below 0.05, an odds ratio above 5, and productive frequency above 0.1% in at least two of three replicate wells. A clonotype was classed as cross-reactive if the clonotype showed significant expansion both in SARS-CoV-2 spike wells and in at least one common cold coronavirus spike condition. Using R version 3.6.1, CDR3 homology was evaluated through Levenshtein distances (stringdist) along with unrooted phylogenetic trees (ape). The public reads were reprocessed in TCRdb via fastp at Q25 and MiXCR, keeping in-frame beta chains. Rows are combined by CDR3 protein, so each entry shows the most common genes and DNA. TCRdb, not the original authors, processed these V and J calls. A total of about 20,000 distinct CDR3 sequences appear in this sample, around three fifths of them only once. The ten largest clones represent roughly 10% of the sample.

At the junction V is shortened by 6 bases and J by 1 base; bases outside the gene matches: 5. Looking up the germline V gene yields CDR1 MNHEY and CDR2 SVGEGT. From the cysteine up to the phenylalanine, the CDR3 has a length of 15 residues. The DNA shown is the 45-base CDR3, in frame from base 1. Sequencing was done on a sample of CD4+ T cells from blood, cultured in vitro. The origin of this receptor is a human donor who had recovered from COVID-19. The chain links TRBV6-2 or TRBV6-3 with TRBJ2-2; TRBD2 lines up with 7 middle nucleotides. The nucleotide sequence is TGTGCCAGCAGCTCCGGGACTAAGAACACCGGGGAGCTGTTTTTT. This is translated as CASSSGTKNTGELFF.